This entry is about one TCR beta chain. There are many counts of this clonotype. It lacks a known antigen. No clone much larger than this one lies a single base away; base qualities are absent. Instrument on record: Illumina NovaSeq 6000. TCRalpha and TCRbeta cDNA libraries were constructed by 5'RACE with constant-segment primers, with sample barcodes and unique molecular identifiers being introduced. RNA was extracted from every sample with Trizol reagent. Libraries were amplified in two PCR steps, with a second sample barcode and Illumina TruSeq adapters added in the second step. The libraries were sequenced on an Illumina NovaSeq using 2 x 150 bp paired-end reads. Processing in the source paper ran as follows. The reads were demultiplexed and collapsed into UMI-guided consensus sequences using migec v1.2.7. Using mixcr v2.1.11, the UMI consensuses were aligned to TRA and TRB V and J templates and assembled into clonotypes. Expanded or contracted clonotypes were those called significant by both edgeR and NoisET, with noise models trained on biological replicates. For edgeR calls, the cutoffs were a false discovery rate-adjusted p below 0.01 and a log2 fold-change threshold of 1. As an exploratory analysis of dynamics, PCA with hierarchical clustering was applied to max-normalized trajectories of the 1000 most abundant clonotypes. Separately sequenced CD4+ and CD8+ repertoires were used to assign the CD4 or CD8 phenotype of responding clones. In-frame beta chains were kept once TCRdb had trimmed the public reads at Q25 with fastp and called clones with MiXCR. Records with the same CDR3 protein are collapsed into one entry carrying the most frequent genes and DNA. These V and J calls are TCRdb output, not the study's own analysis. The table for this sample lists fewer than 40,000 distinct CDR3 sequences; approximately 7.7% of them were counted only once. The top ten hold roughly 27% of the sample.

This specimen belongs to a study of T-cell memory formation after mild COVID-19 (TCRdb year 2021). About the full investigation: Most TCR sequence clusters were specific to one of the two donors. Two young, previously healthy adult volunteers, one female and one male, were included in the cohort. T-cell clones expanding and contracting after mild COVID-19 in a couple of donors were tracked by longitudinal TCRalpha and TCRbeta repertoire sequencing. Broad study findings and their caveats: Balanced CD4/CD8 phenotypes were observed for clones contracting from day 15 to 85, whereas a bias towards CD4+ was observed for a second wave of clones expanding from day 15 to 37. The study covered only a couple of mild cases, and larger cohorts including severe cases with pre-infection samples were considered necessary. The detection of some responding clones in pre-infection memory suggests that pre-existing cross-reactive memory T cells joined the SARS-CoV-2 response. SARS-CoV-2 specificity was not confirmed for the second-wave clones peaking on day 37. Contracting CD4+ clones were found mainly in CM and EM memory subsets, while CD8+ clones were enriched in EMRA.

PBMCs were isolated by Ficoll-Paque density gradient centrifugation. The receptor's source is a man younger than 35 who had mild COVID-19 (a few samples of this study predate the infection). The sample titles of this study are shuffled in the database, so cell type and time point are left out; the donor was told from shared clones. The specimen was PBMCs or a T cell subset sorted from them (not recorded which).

The nucleotide sequence reads as follows: TGCGCCAGCAGCCAAGGGACCTACTACAATGAGCAGTTCTTC. The resulting protein is CASSQGTYYNEQFF. The chain links TRBV4-3 with TRBJ2-1, with the D segment identity uncertain. Its CDR3 holds 14 amino acids, cysteine through phenylalanine. The sequence is cut down to CDR3 DNA, 42 bases in frame from base 1. The germline V gene encodes CDR1 LGHNA and CDR2 YSLEER. At the junction V is shortened by 1 base and J by 3 bases, with 7 bases in between.